These 10 T cell receptor beta chains were sequenced from one sample in a study of blood T cell repertoires in COVID-19. Clones were sequenced by immunoSEQ multiplex PCR, and TCRdb holds only the in-frame ones, with some missing. The data show hundreds of thousands of clones, about nine tenths seen once. The sequencing input was peripheral blood. These receptors originate from a woman in her 70s with COVID-19, enrolled during active disease.

The genes are TRBV6-6 and TRBJ2-7; TRBD1 is a possible D gene (6 bases). CDR1 and CDR2 from the germline V gene are MNHNY and SVGAGI (reference sequence). The V gene lost 5 bases and the J gene lost 5 bases, with 13 bases spanning the gap. The CDR3 contains 13 residues. This chain's CDR3 is CASSATGEHEQYF. The CDR3 nucleotides read TGTGCCAGCAGTGCGACAGGCGAGCACGAGCAGTACTTC.

The rearrangement joins TRBV4-3 to TRBJ1-1; 8 bases align to TRBD1. The CDR3 is 15 amino acids. Germline-derived CDR1 and CDR2 are LGHNA and YSLEER. Trimming at V came to 4 bases and at J to 4 bases, leaving 8 bases not matched to a gene. The CDR3 DNA reads as TGCGCCAGCAGCCTATCGGACAGGGACCCCACTGAAGCTTTCTTT. It translates to CASSLSDRDPTEAFF.

This clone came up a few times. J is TRBJ1-5 and V is TRBV28; D gene uncertain. Trimming removed 3 bases from V and 0 bases from J, with 15 bases in between. The CDR3 is 17 amino acids. CDR1 is MDHEN, CDR2 SYDVKM, per germline. The CDR3 bases are TGTGCCAGCAGTTTTTATGGGCTGAGTGATAGCAATCAGCCCCAGCATTTT. Translating gives CASSFYGLSDSNQPQHF.

As to this clone: The same CDR3 can be traced to other DNA sequences in this sample. The chain uses TRBV18 and TRBJ2-7; tentative D call: TRBD1 (5 bases). Deletions cut 2 bases from V and 5 bases from J, with 13 bases between. There are 14 residues in the CDR3. CDR1 is KGHSH and CDR2 is LQKENI in the germline V gene. CDR3 sequence (DNA): TGTGCCAGCTCACCATTGGCAGGGAAGAACGAGCAGTACTTC. Translation gives CASSPLAGKNEQYF. Full variable domain (missing parts from reference TRBV18 and TRBJ2-7): NAGVMQNPRHLVRRRGQEARLRCSPMKGHSHVYWYRQLPEEGLKFMVYLQKENIIDESGMPKERFSAEFPKEGPSILRIQQVVRGDSAAYFCASSPLAGKNEQYFGPGTRLTVT.

This clone appeared a single time. The chain employs TRBV24-1 and TRBJ2-1; 8 bases match TRBD2. With V trimmed by 4 bases and J by 7 bases, 11 bases remained unmatched. There are 16 residues in the CDR3. CDR1 and CDR2 from the germline V gene are KGHDR and SFDVKD. The CDR3, as DNA: TGTGCCACCAGTGAGGTGTCGGGGCGGGGGGCAAATGAGCAGTTCTTC. This codes for CATSEVSGRGANEQFF.

This clone was counted ten times or more. V is TRBV19 and J is TRBJ1-6, with 7 bases fitting TRBD1. This CDR3 has 15 residues. V was pared by 5 bases and J by 0 bases, with 1 base of the junction left unmatched. Germline V gives CDR1 LNHDA, CDR2 SQIVND (reference sequence). CDR3 protein: CASSWDSSYNSPLHF. In DNA form, the CDR3 reads TGTGCCAGTAGTTGGGACAGCTCCTATAATTCACCCCTCCACTTT.

The chain links TRBV28 to TRBJ1-1; D remains unclear. V was cut by 1 base and J by 3 bases, with 15 bases left in between. This CDR3 is built from 16 residues. Per germline, CDR1 MDHEN and CDR2 SYDVKM. This chain's CDR3 is CASSLSTGGFHTEAFF. The CDR3 region has the DNA TGTGCCAGCAGTTTATCGACGGGAGGGTTCCACACTGAAGCTTTCTTT.

This clone was detected ten times or more. The CDR3 here is CASSATTGNYGYTF. CDR3 bases: TGTGCCAGCAGCGCGACAACCGGCAACTATGGCTACACCTTC. This chain links TRBV9 with TRBJ1-2, with no clear D. CDR1 is SGDLS and CDR2 is YYNGEE in the germline V gene. The length of the CDR3 is 14 residues. V shed 3 bases and J shed 2 bases, with 11 bases lying between them.

The DNA of the CDR3 is TGTGCCAGCAGTTTTAACAGCTTGAACACTGAAGCTTTCTTT. This gives the protein CASSFNSLNTEAFF. The gene calls are TRBV6-2 or TRBV6-3 and TRBJ1-1, with unresolved D. The CDR3 is 14 amino acids. Germline V gives CDR1 MNHEY, CDR2 SVGEGT. V was pared by 4 bases and J by 0 bases, with 9 bases between.

The chain recombines TRBV4-2 with TRBJ2-5, with D perhaps matching TRBD2 (6 bases). Germline CDR1 reads LGHNA; CDR2 reads YNFKEQ. CDR3 length equals 15 residues. V lost 0 bases to trimming and J lost 5 bases, with 13 bases between them. The CDR3 protein is CASSQEAGPRETQYF. The CDR3 DNA reads as TGTGCCAGCAGCCAAGAGGCGGGGCCTCGCGAGACCCAGTACTTC.